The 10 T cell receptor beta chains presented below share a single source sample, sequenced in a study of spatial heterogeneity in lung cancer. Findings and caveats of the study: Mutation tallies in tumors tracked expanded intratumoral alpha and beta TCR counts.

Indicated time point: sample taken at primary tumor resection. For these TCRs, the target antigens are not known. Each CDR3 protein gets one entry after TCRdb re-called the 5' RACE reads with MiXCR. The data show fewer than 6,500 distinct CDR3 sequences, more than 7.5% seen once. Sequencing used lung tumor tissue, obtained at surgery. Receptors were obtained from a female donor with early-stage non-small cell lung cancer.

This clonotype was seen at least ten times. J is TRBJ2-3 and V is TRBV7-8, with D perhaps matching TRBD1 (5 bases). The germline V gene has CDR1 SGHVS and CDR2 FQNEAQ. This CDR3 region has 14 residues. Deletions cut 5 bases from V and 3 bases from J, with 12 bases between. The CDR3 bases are TGTGCCAGCAGCACCCAGGGCGGTACAGATACGCAGTATTTT. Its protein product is CASSTQGGTDTQYF.

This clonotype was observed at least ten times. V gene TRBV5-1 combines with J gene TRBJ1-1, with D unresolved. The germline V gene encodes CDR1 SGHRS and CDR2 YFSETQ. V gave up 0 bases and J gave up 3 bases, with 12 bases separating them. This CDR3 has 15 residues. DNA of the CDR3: TGCGCCAGCAGCTTGGTGGTGGGAAAAGACACTGAAGCTTTCTTT. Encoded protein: CASSLVVGKDTEAFF.

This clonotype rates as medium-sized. Here the CDR3 reads CSARDPGLGNQPQHF. CDR3 nucleotide sequence: TGCAGTGCTAGAGATCCCGGTTTGGGCAATCAGCCCCAGCATTTT. The chain uses TRBV20-1 and TRBJ1-5; no clear D. The CDR3 covers 15 residues. Germline V gene data show CDR1 as DFQATT and CDR2 as SNEGSKA (reference sequence). Deletions cut 0 bases from V and 2 bases from J, with 11 bases between.

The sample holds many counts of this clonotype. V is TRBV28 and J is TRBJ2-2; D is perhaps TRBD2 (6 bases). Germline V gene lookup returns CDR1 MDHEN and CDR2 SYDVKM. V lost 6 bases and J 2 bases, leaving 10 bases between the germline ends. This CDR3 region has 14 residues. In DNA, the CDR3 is TGTGCCAGCAGAAGGGACTTCAACACCGGGGAGCTGTTTTTT. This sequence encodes CASRRDFNTGELFF.

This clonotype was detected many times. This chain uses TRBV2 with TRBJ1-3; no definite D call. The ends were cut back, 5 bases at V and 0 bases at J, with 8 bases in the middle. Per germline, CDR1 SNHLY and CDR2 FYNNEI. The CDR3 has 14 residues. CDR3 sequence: CASSPYGSGNTIYF. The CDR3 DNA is TGTGCCAGCAGTCCCTATGGCTCTGGAAACACCATATATTTT. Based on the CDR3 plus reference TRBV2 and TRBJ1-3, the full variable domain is EPEVTQTPSHQVTQMGQEVILRCVPISNHLYFYWYRQILGQKVEFLVSFYNNEISEKSEIFDDQFSVERPDGSNFTLKIRSTKLEDSAMYFCASSPYGSGNTIYFGEGSWLTVV.

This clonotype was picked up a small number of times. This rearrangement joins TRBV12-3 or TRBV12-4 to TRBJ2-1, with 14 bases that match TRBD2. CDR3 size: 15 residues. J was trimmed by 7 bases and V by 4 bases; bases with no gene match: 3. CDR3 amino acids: CASSSGLAGGNEQFF. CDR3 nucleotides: TGTGCCAGCAGTTCCGGACTAGCGGGAGGTAATGAGCAGTTCTTC.

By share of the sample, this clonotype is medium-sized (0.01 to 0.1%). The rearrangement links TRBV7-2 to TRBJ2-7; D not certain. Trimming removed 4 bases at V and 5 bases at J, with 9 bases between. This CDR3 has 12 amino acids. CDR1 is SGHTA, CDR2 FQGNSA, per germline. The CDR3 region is CASSSQRNEQYF. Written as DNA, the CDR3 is TGTGCCAGCAGCTCCCAGAGGAACGAGCAGTACTTC.

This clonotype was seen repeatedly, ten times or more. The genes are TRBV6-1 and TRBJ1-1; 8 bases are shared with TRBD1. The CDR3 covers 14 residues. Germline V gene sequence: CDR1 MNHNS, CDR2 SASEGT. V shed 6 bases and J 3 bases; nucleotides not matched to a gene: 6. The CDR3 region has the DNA TGTGCCAGCAGAGGACAGGGTTTTGACACTGAAGCTTTCTTT. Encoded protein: CASRGQGFDTEAFF.

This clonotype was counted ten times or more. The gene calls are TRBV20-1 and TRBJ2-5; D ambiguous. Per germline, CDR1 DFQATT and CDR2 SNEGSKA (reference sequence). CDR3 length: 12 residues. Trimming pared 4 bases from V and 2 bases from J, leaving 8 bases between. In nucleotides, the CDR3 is TGCAGTGCTATCTGGGAACAAGAGACCCAGTACTTC. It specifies CSAIWEQETQYF.

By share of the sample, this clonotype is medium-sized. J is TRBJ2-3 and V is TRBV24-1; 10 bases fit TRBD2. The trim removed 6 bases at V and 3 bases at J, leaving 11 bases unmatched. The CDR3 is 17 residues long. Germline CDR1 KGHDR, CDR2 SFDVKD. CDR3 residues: CATSTLGGGLATDTQYF. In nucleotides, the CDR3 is TGTGCCACCAGTACTCTTGGGGGGGGACTAGCGACAGATACGCAGTATTTT.